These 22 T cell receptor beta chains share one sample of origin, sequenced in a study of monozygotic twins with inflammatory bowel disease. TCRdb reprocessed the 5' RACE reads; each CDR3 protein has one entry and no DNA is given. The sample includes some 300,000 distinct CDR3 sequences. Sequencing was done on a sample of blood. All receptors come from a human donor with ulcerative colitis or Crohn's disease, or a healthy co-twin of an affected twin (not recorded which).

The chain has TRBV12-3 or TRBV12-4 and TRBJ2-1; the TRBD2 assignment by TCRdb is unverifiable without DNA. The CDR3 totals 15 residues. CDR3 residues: CASSFSGLASNEQFF.

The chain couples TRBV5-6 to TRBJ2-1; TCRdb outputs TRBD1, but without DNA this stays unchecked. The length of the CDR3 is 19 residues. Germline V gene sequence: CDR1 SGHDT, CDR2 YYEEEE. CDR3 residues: CASSPTSSPVTGQRGEQFF.

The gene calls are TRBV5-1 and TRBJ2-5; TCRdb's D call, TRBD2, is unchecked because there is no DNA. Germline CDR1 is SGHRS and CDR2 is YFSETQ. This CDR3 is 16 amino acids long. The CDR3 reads CASSSGLAGYQETQYF. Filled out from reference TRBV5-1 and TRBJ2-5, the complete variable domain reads KAGVTQTPRYLIKTRGQQVTLSCSPISGHRSVSWYQQTPGQGLQFLFEYFSETQRNKGNFPGRFSGRQFSNSRSEMNVSTLELGDSALYLCASSSGLAGYQETQYFGPGTRLLVL.

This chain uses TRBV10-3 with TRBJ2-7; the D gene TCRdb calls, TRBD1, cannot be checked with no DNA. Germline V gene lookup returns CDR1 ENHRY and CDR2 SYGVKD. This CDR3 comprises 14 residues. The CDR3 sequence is CAISGGTGIGEQYF.

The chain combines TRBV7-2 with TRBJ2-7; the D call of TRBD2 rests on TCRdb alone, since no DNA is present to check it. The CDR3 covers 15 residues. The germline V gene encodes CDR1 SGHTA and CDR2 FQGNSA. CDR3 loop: CATSSLAGVGLEQYF.

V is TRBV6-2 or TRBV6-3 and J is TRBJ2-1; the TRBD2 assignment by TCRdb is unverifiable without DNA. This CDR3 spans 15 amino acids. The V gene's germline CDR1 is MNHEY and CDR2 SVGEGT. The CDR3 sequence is CASRRGGGSYNEQFF.

The CDR3 sequence is CASRRWGRGETQYF. The chain is built from TRBV7-8 and TRBJ2-5; TCRdb selects TRBD1, and the lack of DNA leaves this call unchecked. The CDR3 has 14 residues. The germline V gene encodes CDR1 SGHVS and CDR2 FQNEAQ.

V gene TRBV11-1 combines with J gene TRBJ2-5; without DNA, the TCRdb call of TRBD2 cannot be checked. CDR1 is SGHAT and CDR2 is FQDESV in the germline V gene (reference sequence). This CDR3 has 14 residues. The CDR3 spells CASSLRLPQETQYF.

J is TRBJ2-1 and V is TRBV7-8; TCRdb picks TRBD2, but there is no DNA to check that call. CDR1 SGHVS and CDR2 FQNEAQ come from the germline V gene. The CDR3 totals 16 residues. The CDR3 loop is CASSYGGPSSYNEQFF.

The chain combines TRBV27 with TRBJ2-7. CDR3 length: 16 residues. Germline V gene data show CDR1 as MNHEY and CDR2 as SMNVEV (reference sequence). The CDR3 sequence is CASSLFLAGRPYEQYF.

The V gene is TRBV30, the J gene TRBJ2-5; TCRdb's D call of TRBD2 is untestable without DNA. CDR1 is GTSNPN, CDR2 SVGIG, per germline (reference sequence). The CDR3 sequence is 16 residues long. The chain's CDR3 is CAWSETSGSLGETQYF.

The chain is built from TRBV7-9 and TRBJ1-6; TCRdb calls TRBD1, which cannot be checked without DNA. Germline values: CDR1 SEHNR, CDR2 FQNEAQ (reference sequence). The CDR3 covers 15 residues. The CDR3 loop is CASHKRDISNSPLHF.

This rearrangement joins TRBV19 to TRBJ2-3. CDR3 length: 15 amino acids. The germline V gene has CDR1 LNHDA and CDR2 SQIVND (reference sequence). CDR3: CASSMRGGGTDTQYF.

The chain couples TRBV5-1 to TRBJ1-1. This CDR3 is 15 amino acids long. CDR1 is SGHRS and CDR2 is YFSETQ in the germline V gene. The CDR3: CASSDGSLGNTEAFF.

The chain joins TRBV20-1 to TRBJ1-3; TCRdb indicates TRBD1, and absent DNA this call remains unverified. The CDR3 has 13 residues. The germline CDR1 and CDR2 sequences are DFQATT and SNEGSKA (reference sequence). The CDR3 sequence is CSASTDGRNTIYF.

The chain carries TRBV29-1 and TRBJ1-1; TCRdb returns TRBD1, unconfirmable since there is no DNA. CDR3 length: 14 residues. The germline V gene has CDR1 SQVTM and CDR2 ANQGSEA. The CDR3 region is CSVDKGGGGTEAFF.

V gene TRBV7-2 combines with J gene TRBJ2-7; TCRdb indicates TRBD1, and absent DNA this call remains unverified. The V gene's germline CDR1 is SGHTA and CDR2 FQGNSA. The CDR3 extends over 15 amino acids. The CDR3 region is CASSFQLSGAYEQYF.

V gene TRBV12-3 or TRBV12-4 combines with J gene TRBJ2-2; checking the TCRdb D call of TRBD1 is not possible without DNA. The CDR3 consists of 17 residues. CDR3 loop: CASRRPGQGSNTGELFF.

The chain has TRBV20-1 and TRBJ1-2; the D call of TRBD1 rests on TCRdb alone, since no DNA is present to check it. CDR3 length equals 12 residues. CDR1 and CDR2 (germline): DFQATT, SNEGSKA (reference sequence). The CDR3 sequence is CSIPEGDYGYTF.

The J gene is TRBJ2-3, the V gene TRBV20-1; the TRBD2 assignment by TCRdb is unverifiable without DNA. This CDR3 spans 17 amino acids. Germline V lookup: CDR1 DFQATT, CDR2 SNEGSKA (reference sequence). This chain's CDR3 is CSARPRGLAGVEDTQYF.

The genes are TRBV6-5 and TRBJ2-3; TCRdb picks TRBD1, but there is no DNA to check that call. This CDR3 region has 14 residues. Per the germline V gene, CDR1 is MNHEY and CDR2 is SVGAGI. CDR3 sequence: CASSSPQGADTQYF.

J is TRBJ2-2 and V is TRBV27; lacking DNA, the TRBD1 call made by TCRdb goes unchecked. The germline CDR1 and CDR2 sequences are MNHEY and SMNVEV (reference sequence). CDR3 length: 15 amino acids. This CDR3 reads CASSLAGGGTGELFF.